This T cell receptor (beta chain) is from a study of blood T cells in healthy people across ages. Overall study results and limits: When set beside aged donors, long-lived donors presented more naive CD4+ cells and higher diversity.

Germline V gene data show CDR1 as SGHDN and CDR2 as FVKESK. V was trimmed by 4 bases and J by 4 bases, leaving 16 bases between them. This CDR3 has 16 residues. Then a second PCR, running roughly 6 to 11 cycles, was carried out with a sample-barcoded 5' primer and a J-beta primer mix. TCRdb independently ran MiXCR on the 5' RACE reads; one entry per CDR3 protein. The sample has about 680,000 distinct CDR3 sequences; around 48% are singletons. Concerning this clonotype itself: Its cognate antigen is unknown.

At least 7 million PBMCs were isolated per sample. V is TRBV14 and J is TRBJ2-2; D is undetermined. The TCR originated in a woman aged 55-70 years in good health. Source material: blood. In DNA form, the CDR3 reads TGTGCCAGCAGCCCCCGACACCTCCGAGGCACCGGGGAGCTGTTTTTT. This translates into CASSPRHLRGTGELFF.